These 21 T cell receptor beta chains were sequenced from one sample in a study of blood T cell repertoires in COVID-19 (dated by TCRdb to about 2020). Library construction relied on the immunoSEQ multiplex PCR assay. Sourced from immuneACCESS, this table was stored by TCRdb with only in-frame sequences that have V and J called. A share of the clones is absent; for the studies checked, an unresolved V gene accounts for under half, and the remainder has no known explanation. The sample data list approximately 150,000 clones, and 86% of these were observed just once. The ten largest clonotypes hold around 3.5% of the sample. The sequencing input was peripheral blood. These receptors were taken from an older man with acute or convalescent COVID-19.

CDR3 in amino acids: CASSPLASYEQYF. The CDR3 coding sequence is TGTGCCAGCAGTCCGCTAGCCTCCTACGAGCAGTACTTC. The chain links TRBV28 to TRBJ2-7; D perhaps matches TRBD2 (5 bases). Germline CDR1 reads MDHEN; CDR2 reads SYDVKM. This CDR3 has 13 residues. Trimming took 5 bases from V and 0 from J, leaving 8 bases between them.

This clone was detected once. The chain is built from TRBV14 and TRBJ2-5; D call uncertain. CDR1 and CDR2 from the germline V gene are SGHDN and FVKESK. With 8 bases removed from V and 7 bases from J, the gap between germline ends came to 17 bases. There are 13 residues in the CDR3. The CDR3 region has the DNA TGTGCCAGCGGTACTACCCGACCCCGGACCCAGTACTTC. Amino acids: CASGTTRPRTQYF.

V and J are TRBV27 and TRBJ1-2, with 7 bases lining up with TRBD1. Germline trimming cut 5 bases from V and 7 bases from J; bases unmatched to any gene: 10. This CDR3 has 14 amino acids. Germline V gene lookup returns CDR1 MNHEY and CDR2 SMNVEV (reference sequence). CDR3 region: CASSPNRQGSGYTF. The CDR3 coding sequence is TGTGCCAGCAGTCCAAACAGACAGGGCAGTGGCTACACCTTC.

This clone was seen a handful of times. The chain carries TRBV18 and TRBJ1-1, with 7 nucleotides matching TRBD1. With 4 bases clipped from V and 0 bases from J, the junction kept 20 bases outside the gene matches. CDR3 length: 20 amino acids. CDR1 and CDR2 from the germline V gene are KGHSH and LQKENI. The CDR3 nucleotides read TGTGCCAGCTCACGAAGGCCGTCAACAGGGGATAATTTTTTGAACACTGAAGCTTTCTTT. Its protein product is CASSRRPSTGDNFLNTEAFF.

This clone was counted a single time. The genes are TRBV5-1 and TRBJ2-1, with D possibly matching TRBD1 (6 bases). CDR1 and CDR2 (germline): SGHRS, YFSETQ. The CDR3 totals 14 residues. Deletions cut 2 bases from V and 7 bases from J, with 13 bases between. The CDR3, as DNA: TGCGCCAGCAGCTTCAGGGGCGCTCGGAATGAGCAGTTCTTC. It is translated as CASSFRGARNEQFF.

The J gene is TRBJ1-5, the V gene TRBV21-1. TRBV21-1 constitutes a pseudogene. CDR3 length: 15 amino acids. The CDR3 here is CASSKARPNNQPQHF. For the CDR3, the DNA is TGTGCCAGCAGCAAAGCGCGGCCAAACAATCAGCCCCAGCATTTT.

V is TRBV11-2 and J is TRBJ2-7, with a tentative D call TRBD1 (6 bases). CDR1 is SGHAT, CDR2 FQNNGV, per germline. This CDR3 is built from 15 residues. Trimming left V 0 bases short and J 5 bases short, with 14 bases between. The CDR3 here is CASSLEGLGTHEQYF. The CDR3 DNA sequence: TGTGCCAGCAGCTTAGAGGGGCTGGGGACACACGAGCAGTACTTC. Full variable domain (remainder filled in from reference TRBV11-2 and TRBJ2-7): EAGVAQSPRYKIIEKRQSVAFWCNPISGHATLYWYQQILGQGPKLLIQFQNNGVVDDSQLPKDRFSAERLKGVDSTLKIQPAKLEDSAVYLCASSLEGLGTHEQYFGPGTRLTVT.

The chain uses TRBV7-3 and TRBJ2-1; 14 positions match TRBD2. CDR3 size: 19 residues. Per the germline V gene, CDR1 is SGHTA and CDR2 is FQGTGA. Trimming removed 5 bases from V and 8 bases from J; junction bases left unmatched: 17. The CDR3 here is CASSHPGTSGRGGFDEQFF. The CDR3 nucleotides read TGTGCCAGCAGCCATCCCGGGACTAGCGGGAGAGGTGGATTCGATGAGCAGTTCTTC.

The rearrangement uses TRBV27 and TRBJ2-1; possible D gene TRBD2, 5 bases. The V end was cut by 3 bases, the J end by 2 bases, with 20 bases between. The CDR3 loop spans 18 amino acids. CDR1 and CDR2 (germline): MNHEY, SMNVEV (reference sequence). Here the CDR3 reads CASSFGLFGGRAYNEQFF. CDR3 bases: TGTGCCAGCAGTTTTGGACTGTTCGGCGGTCGGGCCTACAATGAGCAGTTCTTC.

The chain recombines TRBV27 with TRBJ2-7; 10 positions agree with TRBD2. Germline lookup yields CDR1 MNHEY and CDR2 SMNVEV (reference sequence). The length of the CDR3 is 14 residues. V trimming: 8 bases; J trimming: 4 bases; junction bases outside the gene matches: 8. CDR3 sequence: CASQRTSGNYEQYF. The CDR3 DNA reads as TGTGCCAGCCAAAGGACTAGCGGAAATTACGAGCAGTACTTC.

There are a few counts of this clone. CDR3 in amino acids: CASSPGGRLYEQFF. The CDR3, as DNA: TGTGCCAGCAGTCCGGGCGGGAGGTTGTATGAGCAGTTCTTC. The V gene is TRBV28, the J gene TRBJ2-1, with 8 positions matching TRBD2. Germline CDR1 is MDHEN and CDR2 is SYDVKM. With V trimmed by 5 bases and J by 8 bases, 8 bases remained unmatched. The CDR3 is made up of 14 amino acids.

J is TRBJ2-3 and V is TRBV7-9; 8 positions agree with TRBD1. The germline V gene has CDR1 SEHNR and CDR2 FQNEAQ (reference sequence). The CDR3 is 19 amino acids. Trimming cost V 2 bases and J 0 bases; bases outside gene matches: 13. The CDR3 coding sequence is TGTGCCAGCAGCTTATCCCGGGACAGGCTTTCAACTAGCACAGATACGCAGTATTTT. It specifies CASSLSRDRLSTSTDTQYF.

This clone has only a few counts. The chain joins TRBV18 to TRBJ2-5; unclear D gene. From germline, CDR1 is KGHSH and CDR2 LQKENI. This CDR3 region has 18 residues. The V gene lost 0 bases and the J gene lost 1 base, with 18 bases spanning the gap. CDR3 bases: TGTGCCAGCTCACCACCGTTCCTGACACAAGCCTCCCAAGAGACCCAGTACTTC. It encodes CASSPPFLTQASQETQYF.

V is TRBV6-2 or TRBV6-3 and J is TRBJ2-1, with 8 bases aligning to TRBD2. V gave up 5 bases and J gave up 2 bases; unmatched junction bases: 14. Looked up from germline, CDR1 is MNHEY and CDR2 is SVGEGT. This CDR3 spans 18 amino acids. The CDR3 DNA reads as TGTGCCAGCAGTCCACGCACCGGAGCGGGAGTTGCCTACAATGAGCAGTTCTTC. Translation gives CASSPRTGAGVAYNEQFF.

V usage is TRBV7-2 and J usage is TRBJ2-3; D unclear. Trimming removed 5 bases at V and 0 bases at J, with 15 bases between. CDR3 length: 16 residues. Germline V lookup: CDR1 SGHTA, CDR2 FQGNSA. This chain's CDR3 is CASSPPRSASTDTQYF. For the CDR3, the DNA is TGTGCCAGCAGCCCACCCCGCAGCGCCAGCACAGATACGCAGTATTTT.

The chain employs TRBV6-2 or TRBV6-3 and TRBJ2-7, with 12 bases aligning to TRBD1. The length of the CDR3 is 15 residues. Germline V gives CDR1 MNHEY, CDR2 SVGEGT. V was clipped by 1 base and J by 4 bases; unmatched bases: 2. The CDR3 nucleotides read TGTGCCAGCAGTTACTGGGACAGGGGGCGTTACGAGCAGTACTTC. Translation: CASSYWDRGRYEQYF.

This clone was observed a handful of times. The V call is TRBV7-2, the J call TRBJ2-1, with D possibly being TRBD1 (6 bases). CDR3 length: 17 residues. Per the germline V gene, CDR1 is SGHTA and CDR2 is FQGNSA. The germline V and J ends were trimmed by 3 bases and 6 bases, with 21 bases remaining between them. CDR3 loop: CASSFGPQGRIGNEQFF. The CDR3 nucleotides are TGTGCCAGCAGCTTTGGTCCACAGGGCCGGATCGGCAATGAGCAGTTCTTC.

V usage is TRBV5-5 and J usage is TRBJ1-1; D is uncertain. Germline values: CDR1 SGHKS, CDR2 YYEKEE (reference sequence). This CDR3 is built from 15 residues. V was shortened by 4 bases and J by 1 base, with 14 bases between the two germline ends. Written as DNA, the CDR3 is TGTGCCAGCAGCCCCTACCTCAAATCGAACACTGAAGCTTTCTTT. Amino acids: CASSPYLKSNTEAFF.

This clone was picked up a small number of times. The V and J genes are TRBV7-3 and TRBJ2-4; TRBD1 matches 8 bases. The CDR3 runs to 13 residues. The V and J ends lost 6 bases and 9 bases, in that order; junction bases with no gene match: 7. CDR1 SGHTA and CDR2 FQGTGA come from the germline V gene. This CDR3 is CASSGGTGTIQYF. The CDR3 DNA reads TGTGCCAGCAGTGGGGGGACAGGCACCATTCAGTACTTC.

The gene calls are TRBV2 and TRBJ2-3; a weak D match, TRBD1 (6 bases). V lost 6 bases and J lost 0, with 13 bases in between. Germline CDR1 and CDR2: SNHLY and FYNNEI. CDR3 length: 15 residues. CDR3 amino acids: CASSGQIRSTDTQYF. CDR3 DNA sequence: TGTGCCAGCAGCGGACAGATCCGTAGCACAGATACGCAGTATTTT.

The V gene is TRBV7-2, the J gene TRBJ1-1, with TRBD1 identical over 7 bases. The CDR3 runs to 14 residues. Trimming removed 2 bases from V and 3 bases from J; junction bases left unmatched: 3. The germline V gene encodes CDR1 SGHTA and CDR2 FQGNSA. CDR3 coding DNA: TGTGCCAGCAGCTTAAGGCAGGGGGACACTGAAGCTTTCTTT. This codes for CASSLRQGDTEAFF. Looking up the rest from reference TRBV7-2 and TRBJ1-1 gives the full variable domain: GAGVSQSPSNKVTEKGKDVELRCDPISGHTALYWYRQSLGQGLEFLIYFQGNSAPDKSGLPSDRFSAERTGGSVSTLTIQRTQQEDSAVYLCASSLRQGDTEAFFGQGTRLTVV.